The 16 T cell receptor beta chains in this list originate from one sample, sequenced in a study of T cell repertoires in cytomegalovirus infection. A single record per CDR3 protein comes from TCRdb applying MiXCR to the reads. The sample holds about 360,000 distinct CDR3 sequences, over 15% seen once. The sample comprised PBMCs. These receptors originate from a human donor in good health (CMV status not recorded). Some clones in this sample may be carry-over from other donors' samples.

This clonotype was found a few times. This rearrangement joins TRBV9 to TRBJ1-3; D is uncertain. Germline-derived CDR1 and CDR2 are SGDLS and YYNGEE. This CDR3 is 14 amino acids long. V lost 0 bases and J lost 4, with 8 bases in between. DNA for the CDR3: TGTGCCAGCAGCGTAGCACCAGGCGGAAACACCATATATTTT. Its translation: CASSVAPGGNTIYF.

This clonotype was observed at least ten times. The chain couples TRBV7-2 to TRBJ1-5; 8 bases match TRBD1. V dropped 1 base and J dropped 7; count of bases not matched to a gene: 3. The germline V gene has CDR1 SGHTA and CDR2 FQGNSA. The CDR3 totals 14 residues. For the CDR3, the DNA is TGTGCCAGCAGCTTAGAGACAGGGGCACAGCCCCAGCATTTT. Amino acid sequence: CASSLETGAQPQHF.

CDR3 nucleotide sequence: TGTGCCAGCAGCTTAGGGGGTCGCCCACCTGAGCAGTTCTTC. This encodes CASSLGGRPPEQFF. The chain joins TRBV7-2 to TRBJ2-1; D not certain. The V and J ends lost 1 base and 9 bases respectively, with 13 bases between them. This CDR3 comprises 14 residues. Per germline, CDR1 SGHTA and CDR2 FQGNSA.

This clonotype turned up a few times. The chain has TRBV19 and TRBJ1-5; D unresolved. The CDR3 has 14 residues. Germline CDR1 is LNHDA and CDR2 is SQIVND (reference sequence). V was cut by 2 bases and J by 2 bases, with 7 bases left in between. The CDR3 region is CASSISGGNQPQHF. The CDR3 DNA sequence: TGTGCCAGTAGTATATCAGGTGGCAATCAGCCCCAGCATTTT.

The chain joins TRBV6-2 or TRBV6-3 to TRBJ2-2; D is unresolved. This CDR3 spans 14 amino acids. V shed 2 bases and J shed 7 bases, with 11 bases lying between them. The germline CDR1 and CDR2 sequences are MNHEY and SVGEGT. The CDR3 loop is CASSYGAVGGELFF. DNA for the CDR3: TGTGCCAGCAGTTACGGCGCAGTCGGCGGGGAGCTGTTTTTT.

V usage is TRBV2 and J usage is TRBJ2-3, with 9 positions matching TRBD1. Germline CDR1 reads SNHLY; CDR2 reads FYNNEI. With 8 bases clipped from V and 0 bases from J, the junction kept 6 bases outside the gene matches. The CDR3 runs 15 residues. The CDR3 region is CASSWDRASTDTQYF. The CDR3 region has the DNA TGTGCCAGCTCCTGGGACAGGGCGAGCACAGATACGCAGTATTTT.

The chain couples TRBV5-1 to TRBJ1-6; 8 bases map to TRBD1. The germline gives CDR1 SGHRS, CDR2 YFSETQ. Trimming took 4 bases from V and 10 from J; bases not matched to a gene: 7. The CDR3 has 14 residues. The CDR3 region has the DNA TGCGCCAGCAGCGAGGGACAGGACGGATCACCCCTCCACTTT. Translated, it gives CASSEGQDGSPLHF.

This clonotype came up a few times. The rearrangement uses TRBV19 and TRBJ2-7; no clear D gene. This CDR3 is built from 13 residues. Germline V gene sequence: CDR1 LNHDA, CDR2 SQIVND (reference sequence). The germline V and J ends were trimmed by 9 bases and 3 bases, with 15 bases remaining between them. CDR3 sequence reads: CASGPNPIYEQYF. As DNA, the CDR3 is TGTGCCAGCGGACCCAACCCGATCTACGAGCAGTACTTC.

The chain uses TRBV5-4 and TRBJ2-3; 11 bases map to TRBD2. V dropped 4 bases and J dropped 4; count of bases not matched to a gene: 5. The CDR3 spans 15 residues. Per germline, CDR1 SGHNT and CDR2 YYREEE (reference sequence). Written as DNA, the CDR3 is TGTGCCAGCAGCGGAGTGGGACTAGCGGCAGATACGCAGTATTTT. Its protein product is CASSGVGLAADTQYF. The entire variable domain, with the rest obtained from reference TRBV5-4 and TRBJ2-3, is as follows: ETGVTQSPTHLIKTRGQQVTLRCSSQSGHNTVSWYQQALGQGPQFIFQYYREEENGRGNFPPRFSGLQFPNYSSELNVNALELDDSALYLCASSGVGLAADTQYFGPGTRLTVL.

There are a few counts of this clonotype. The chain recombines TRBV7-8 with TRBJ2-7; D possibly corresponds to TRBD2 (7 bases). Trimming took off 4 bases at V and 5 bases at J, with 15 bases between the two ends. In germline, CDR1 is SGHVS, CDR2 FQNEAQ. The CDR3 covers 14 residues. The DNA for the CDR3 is TGTGCCAGCAGCTCGCCACCGGGGGGCCACGAGCAGTACTTC. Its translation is CASSSPPGGHEQYF. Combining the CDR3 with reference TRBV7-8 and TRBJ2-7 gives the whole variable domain GAGVSQSPRYKVAKRGQDVALRCDPISGHVSLFWYQQALGQGPEFLTYFQNEAQLDKSGLPSDRFFAERPEGSVSTLKIQRTQQEDSAVYLCASSSPPGGHEQYFGPGTRLTVT.

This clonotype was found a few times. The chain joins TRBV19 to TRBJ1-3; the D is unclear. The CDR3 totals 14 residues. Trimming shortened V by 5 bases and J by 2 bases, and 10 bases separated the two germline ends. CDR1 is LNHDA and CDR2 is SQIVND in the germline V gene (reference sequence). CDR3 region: CASSLRATGNTIYF. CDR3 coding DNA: TGTGCCAGTAGTTTACGGGCTACTGGAAACACCATATATTTT.

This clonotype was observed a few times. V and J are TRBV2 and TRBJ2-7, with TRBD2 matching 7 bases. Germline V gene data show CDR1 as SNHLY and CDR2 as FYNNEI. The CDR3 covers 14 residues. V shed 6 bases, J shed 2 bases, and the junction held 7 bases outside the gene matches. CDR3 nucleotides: TGTGCCAGCAGCATCCTGGGGGGGGCCTACGAGCAGTACTTC. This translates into CASSILGGAYEQYF.

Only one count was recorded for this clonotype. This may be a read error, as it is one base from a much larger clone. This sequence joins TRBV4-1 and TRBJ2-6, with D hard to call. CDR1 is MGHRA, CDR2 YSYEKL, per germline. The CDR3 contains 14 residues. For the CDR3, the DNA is TGCGCCAGCAGCCTCGGTTTTGGGACCAACGTCCTGACTTTC. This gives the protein CASSLGFGTNVLTF.

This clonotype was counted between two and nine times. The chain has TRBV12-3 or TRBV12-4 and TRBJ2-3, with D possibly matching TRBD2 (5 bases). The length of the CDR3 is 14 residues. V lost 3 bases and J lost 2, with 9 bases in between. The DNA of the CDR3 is TGTGCCAGCAGTTTTGGACTGTCCACAGATACGCAGTATTTT. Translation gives CASSFGLSTDTQYF.

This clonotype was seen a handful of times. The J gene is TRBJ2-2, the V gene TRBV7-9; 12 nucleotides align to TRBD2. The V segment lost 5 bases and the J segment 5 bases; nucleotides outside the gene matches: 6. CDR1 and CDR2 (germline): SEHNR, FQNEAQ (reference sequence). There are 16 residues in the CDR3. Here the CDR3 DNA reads TGTGCCAGCAGCCTCCGACTAGCGGGGGTGACCGGGGAGCTGTTTTTT. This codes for CASSLRLAGVTGELFF.

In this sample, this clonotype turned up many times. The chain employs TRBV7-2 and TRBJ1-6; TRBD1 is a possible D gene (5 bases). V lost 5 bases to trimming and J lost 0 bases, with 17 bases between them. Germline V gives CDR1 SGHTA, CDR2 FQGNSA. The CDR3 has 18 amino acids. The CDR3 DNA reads TGTGCCAGCAGCCCGACACGGGGGTGGGGCTCCTATAATTCACCCCTCCACTTT. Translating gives CASSPTRGWGSYNSPLHF.